The clone carrying this TCR beta chain was seen many times. Its antigen is unidentified. Researchers made TCR beta libraries by using iRepertoire HTBI primers and running Arm-PCR on CDR3 regions. One entry per CDR3 protein, called by TCRdb with MiXCR from the multiplex PCR reads. The repertoire holds hundreds of thousands of distinct CDR3 sequences, with roughly a fifth as singletons. This sample is part of a study of regulatory T cells in long-lasting Graves disease. Overall study context: Over 5 years on antithyroid drugs plus positive TSH receptor antibodies marked Graves' disease as persistent.

Study observations and caveats: With approximately 2,800 shared public clonotypes, persistent patients exceeded new patients, who shared about a thousand.

The time point was: persistent/refractory GD, antithyroid drugs over 5 years with positive TRAb. RNA from PBMCs was the source of the TCR library. An endocrinology department in Xi'an, China, supplied the patients. Germline loops: CDR1 MDHEN, CDR2 SYDVKM. The CDR3 has 15 amino acids. The ends were cut back, 5 bases at V and 4 bases at J, with 17 bases in the middle. The clonotype comes from a female donor with Graves disease. This sequence joins TRBV28 and TRBJ1-2, with D possibly matching TRBD1 (5 bases). Sequences were derived from peripheral blood mononuclear cells (PBMCs), sampled when the disease was refractory, from a patient treated with antithyroid drugs. The CDR3 DNA reads as TGTGCCAGCAGTCCCCGCTTACGGGGACGCTATGGCTACACCTTC. This sequence encodes CASSPRLRGRYGYTF.